This TCR beta chain was recorded in a study of blood T cell repertoires in COVID-19. Across the study: Samples of COVID-19 (acute and convalescent) were obtained from the United States, Italy and Spain.

The CDR3 length is 18 residues. With 0 bases clipped from V and 0 bases from J, the junction kept 9 bases outside the gene matches. Germline lookup yields CDR1 LGHNA and CDR2 YSLEER. Source study methods: Estimates of nucleated cell counts were drawn from the amplification of reference gene primers. The method was immunoSEQ multiplex PCR; TCRdb's version includes in-frame clones alone and lacks a portion of them. The V and J calls and the clone size are those of that table, but D and trimming were determined from the DNA. The sample holds fewer than 350,000 clones; roughly 79% are singletons and the top ten take around 2.9%.

The TCR was taken from a woman aged 55-70 years with active or convalescent COVID-19. The rearrangement uses TRBV4-3 and TRBJ2-3; TRBD2 matches at 7 bases. The sequenced sample consisted of peripheral blood. CDR3 loop: CASSQEGGWRGSTDTQYF. The CDR3 DNA is TGCGCCAGCAGCCAAGAGGGTGGGTGGCGGGGGAGCACAGATACGCAGTATTTT.